This TCR beta chain appears in the sequencing data of a study of a mutant IDH1 vaccine in newly diagnosed glioma. Across the whole study: Patients previously underwent radiotherapy, temozolomide, or both, and most underwent both. General observations from the study: Vaccine-induced immune responses were detected in 85% to 95% of patients.

Time point given: week 35, safety follow-up. What each vaccine dose contained was 300 ug of mutant IDH1 20-mer peptide, accompanied by topical imiquimod. Details on this clone: What it binds is unknown.

This table comes from immunoSEQ multiplex PCR, and its TCRdb copy is limited to in-frame clones, with some not included. There are approximately 30,000 clones in the sample; around 80% occur only once, and around 7.6% lies in the top ten. The CDR3 is made up of 15 amino acids. Trimming at V came to 3 bases and at J to 2 bases, leaving 6 bases not matched to a gene. Germline V gene data show CDR1 as SEHNR and CDR2 as FQNEAQ (reference sequence). The TCR comes from a man in his fifties with glioma. This specimen consisted of PBMCs, obtained from a glioma patient whose treatment included an IDH1 peptide vaccine. The genes are TRBV7-9 and TRBJ1-1; 7 bases line up with TRBD1. CDR3 nucleotide sequence: TGTGCCAGCAGCTTGGCAGGGGGAGAAAACACTGAAGCTTTCTTT. Protein product: CASSLAGGENTEAFF.